Shown below are 12 T cell receptor beta chains from a single sample sequenced in a study of PD-1 blockade in classical Hodgkin lymphoma. The time point is: newly diagnosed, previously untreated cHL patient sample. Magnetic negative selection of thawed PBMCs was the method by which CD4+ T cells were purified. Sequencing was performed with immunoSEQ multiplex PCR; in TCRdb, only in-frame clones are kept and a portion is missing. The table shows roughly 27,000 clones, with more than 80% occurring only once. The sequencing sample was made of CD4+ T cells from blood. The source of these receptors is a human donor with classical Hodgkin lymphoma.

The genes are TRBV5-8 and TRBJ1-5; maybe TRBD1 (5 bases). Per germline, CDR1 SGHTS and CDR2 YDEGEE. V was clipped by 0 bases and J by 2 bases, with 9 bases between them. This CDR3 contains 15 residues. The CDR3 region is CASSLVTGGNQPQHF. The CDR3 nucleotides are TGTGCCAGCAGCTTGGTTACAGGAGGCAATCAGCCCCAGCATTTT. Supplemented by reference TRBV5-8 and TRBJ1-5, the full variable domain reads EAGVTQSPTHLIKTRGQQATLRCSPISGHTSVYWYQQALGLGLQFLLWYDEGEERNRGNFPPRFSGRQFPNYSSELNVNALELEDSALYLCASSLVTGGNQPQHFGDGTRLSIL.

This chain links TRBV7-6 with TRBJ2-1; no firm D call. Germline CDR1 is SGHVS and CDR2 is FNYEAQ. Trimming removed 0 bases at V and 4 bases at J, with 7 bases between. The CDR3 has 14 amino acids. The CDR3 DNA reads as TGTGCCAGCAGCTTAGCTTCGGAGTACAATGAGCAGTTCTTC. Amino acid sequence: CASSLASEYNEQFF.

This chain joins TRBV28 and TRBJ2-1, with 11 positions matching TRBD2. V lost 6 bases to trimming and J lost 0 bases; unmatched junction nucleotides: 7. The CDR3 sequence is 17 residues long. Germline CDR1 and CDR2: MDHEN and SYDVKM. DNA of the CDR3: TGTGCCAGCAGGGGGACTAGCGGAGTCTACTCCTACAATGAGCAGTTCTTC. This translates into CASRGTSGVYSYNEQFF.

The chain has TRBV28 and TRBJ2-1; no clear D gene. The CDR3 loop spans 12 amino acids. V lost 7 bases and J lost 1, with 5 bases in between. The germline CDR1 and CDR2 sequences are MDHEN and SYDVKM. The CDR3 DNA reads as TGTGCCAGCACGGCTTCCTACAATGAGCAGTTCTTC. It is translated as CASTASYNEQFF.

Points on this clone: The sample has other DNA sequences that encode this CDR3 too. V is TRBV28 and J is TRBJ1-2, with 9 bases fitting TRBD1. Germline V lookup: CDR1 MDHEN, CDR2 SYDVKM. This CDR3 is built from 16 residues. The ends lost 5 bases at V and 0 bases at J; junction bases unmatched: 7. Written as DNA, the CDR3 is TGTGCCAGCAGTACGGGGGGGACAGGGTCTAACTATGGCTACACCTTC. Translated, it gives CASSTGGTGSNYGYTF.

V gene TRBV28 combines with J gene TRBJ2-7, with D unclear. Looked up from germline, CDR1 is MDHEN and CDR2 is SYDVKM. V lost 6 bases and J lost 2, with 11 bases in between. The CDR3 consists of 13 residues. The CDR3 DNA reads as TGTGCCAGCAGCCGACCCGACACCTACGAGCAGTACTTC. This translates into CASSRPDTYEQYF.

The chain uses TRBV15 and TRBJ2-5, with TRBD2 identical over 7 bases. V was pared by 1 base and J by 5 bases, with 4 bases of the junction left unmatched. Looked up from germline, CDR1 is LNHNV and CDR2 is YYDKDF (reference sequence). The CDR3 extends over 14 amino acids. DNA for the CDR3: TGTGCCACCAGCAGAGGGCTGGGGGGGGAGACCCAGTACTTC. Translation gives CATSRGLGGETQYF. The full variable domain, completed using reference TRBV15 and TRBJ2-5, is DAMVIQNPRYQVTQFGKPVTLSCSQTLNHNVMYWYQQKSSQAPKLLFHYYDKDFNNEADTPDNFQSRRPNTSFCFLDIRSPGLGDTAMYLCATSRGLGGETQYFGPGTRLLVL.

The chain employs TRBV10-3 and TRBJ2-7; unclear D gene. From germline, CDR1 is ENHRY and CDR2 SYGVKD. The V and J ends lost 5 bases and 6 bases respectively, with 23 bases between them. The CDR3 extends over 16 amino acids. CDR3 in DNA: TGTGCCATCAGTTCCCAGAGCACAAATTCAATAGGCGAGCAGTACTTC. Amino acids: CAISSQSTNSIGEQYF.

This chain links TRBV19 with TRBJ1-1, with D hard to call. The V and J ends lost 5 bases and 1 base respectively, with 14 bases between them. This CDR3 has 15 residues. CDR1 is LNHDA and CDR2 is SQIVND in the germline V gene (reference sequence). DNA for the CDR3: TGTGCCAGTAGTGGCAGGACCACAGAGAACACTGAAGCTTTCTTT. It is translated as CASSGRTTENTEAFF.

The J gene is TRBJ2-5, the V gene TRBV7-2; 9 positions agree with TRBD1. The CDR3 has 15 amino acids. V shed 4 bases and J 4 bases; nucleotides not matched to a gene: 7. The germline gives CDR1 SGHTA, CDR2 FQGNSA. This CDR3 is CASSYPTGGRETQYF. DNA of the CDR3: TGTGCCAGCAGCTACCCGACAGGGGGGCGAGAGACCCAGTACTTC.

This chain joins TRBV10-3 and TRBJ1-3; D is unresolved. The CDR3 consists of 15 residues. CDR1 is ENHRY and CDR2 is SYGVKD in the germline V gene. V was pared by 3 bases and J by 0 bases, with 9 bases between. The CDR3 region is CAISDGPSSGNTIYF. The CDR3 DNA is TGTGCCATCAGTGACGGCCCGAGCTCTGGAAACACCATATATTTT.

In DNA form, the CDR3 reads TGCGCCAGCAGCTTGGAGGGGTATCAGCCCCAGCATTTT. Translation: CASSLEGYQPQHF. The V call is TRBV5-1, the J call TRBJ1-5; a weak D match, TRBD1 (5 bases). This CDR3 comprises 13 residues. Germline V gives CDR1 SGHRS, CDR2 YFSETQ. V lost 0 bases to trimming and J lost 5 bases, with 6 bases between them.